The rows below give T cell receptor beta chains drawn from one sample of a study of blood T cell repertoires in COVID-19. Sequencing used immunoSEQ multiplex PCR; TCRdb keeps in-frame clones, though not all of them. The sample includes 40,000 to 55,000 clones, approximately 94% of them seen just once. Sequenced material: peripheral blood. These receptors came from a man between 50 and 59 years old with COVID-19, enrolled during active disease. Each CDR3 is given with its conserved first and last residue. Each record gives: CDR3 DNA, CDR3 protein, clone size, V gene, J gene, CDR3 length, D gene. The D gene is left open where the match is weak. The size of a clone is reported for some rows only, either as once, few or many, or as a class for expanded clones.

TGCGCCAGCAGCCAAGATCCTATAGGGACAGGGTCCAATCAGCCCCAGCATTTT,CASSQDPIGTGSNQPQHF,once,TRBV4-3,TRBJ1-5,18,TRBD1
TGTGCCAGCTCACCAGTAACTCAAGAGACCCAGTACTTC,CASSPVTQETQYF,-,TRBV18,TRBJ2-5,13,-
TGTGCCAGCAGCCAAGCCGCAGGGCTGAACACTGAAGCTTTCTTT,CASSQAAGLNTEAFF,-,TRBV16,TRBJ1-1,15,-
TGTGCCAGCAGCGTAGGGACTAGCGGGAGAGGCTCTGGTCGCGAGCAGTACTTC,CASSVGTSGRGSGREQYF,-,TRBV9,TRBJ2-7,18,TRBD2
TGCGCCAGCACCAGCAGACAGGGGGCCGGCACCGGGGAGCTGTTTTTT,CASTSRQGAGTGELFF,-,TRBV4-1,TRBJ2-2,16,TRBD1
TGTGCCAGCAGAAGAGGGATTTCCTATAATTCACCCCTCCACTTT,CASRRGISYNSPLHF,-,TRBV6-5,TRBJ1-6,15,-
TGTGCCAGCAGCTTTGGTGCAGGAACCTACGAGCAGTACTTC,CASSFGAGTYEQYF,-,TRBV5-5,TRBJ2-7,14,-
TGTGCCAGCAGTGAAGCGCGGGGACGTAAAGGGTATACGCAGTATTTT,CASSEARGRKGYTQYF,-,TRBV2,TRBJ2-3,16,-
TGTGCCAGCGACCAGGGTGGCTATGGCTACACCTTC,CASDQGGYGYTF,-,TRBV2,TRBJ1-2,12,-
TGTGCCAGCAATGGAGGGGCGACAACTAATGAAAAACTGTTTTTT,CASNGGATTNEKLFF,-,TRBV2,TRBJ1-4,15,-
TGTGCCAGCAGCTTAGGACGGGACAGGGGTGCCCTCCACGAGCAGTACTTC,CASSLGRDRGALHEQYF,-,TRBV7-2,TRBJ2-7,17,TRBD1
TGTGCCAGCAGCTTAGTTGCCCCAGGTCCTATGAACACTGAAGCTTTCTTT,CASSLVAPGPMNTEAFF,-,TRBV7-6,TRBJ1-1,17,-
TGTGCCAGCAGCTTAGTGAGACAGCCCACCGGGGAGCTGTTTTTT,CASSLVRQPTGELFF,-,TRBV5-4,TRBJ2-2,15,-
TGTGCCAGCAGCTCTGGCGGGAGGTATGGCACAGATACGCAGTATTTT,CASSSGGRYGTDTQYF,-,TRBV5-4,TRBJ2-3,16,TRBD2